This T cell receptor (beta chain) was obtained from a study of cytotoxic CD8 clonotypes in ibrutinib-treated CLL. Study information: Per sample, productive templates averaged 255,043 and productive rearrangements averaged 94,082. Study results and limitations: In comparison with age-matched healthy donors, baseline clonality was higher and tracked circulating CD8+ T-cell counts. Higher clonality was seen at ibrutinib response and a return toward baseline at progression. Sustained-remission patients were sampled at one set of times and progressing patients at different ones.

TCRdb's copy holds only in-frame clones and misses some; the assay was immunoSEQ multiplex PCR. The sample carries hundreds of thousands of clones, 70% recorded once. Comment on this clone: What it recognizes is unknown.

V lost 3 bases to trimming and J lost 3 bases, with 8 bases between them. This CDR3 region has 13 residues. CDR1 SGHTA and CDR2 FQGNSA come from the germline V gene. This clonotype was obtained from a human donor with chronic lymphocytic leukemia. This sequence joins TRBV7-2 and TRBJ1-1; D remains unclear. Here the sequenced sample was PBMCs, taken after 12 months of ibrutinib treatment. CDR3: CASSFGEYTEAFF. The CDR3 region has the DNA TGTGCCAGCAGCTTCGGAGAATACACTGAAGCTTTCTTT.